This T cell receptor beta chain is drawn from a study of patients and donors after allogeneic stem cell transplantation (dated by TCRdb to about 2020). The CDR3 covers 16 residues, taking in both the cysteine and the phenylalanine. Kept here is only the CDR3 DNA, which spans 48 bases and is read in frame from base 1. V lost 6 bases and J lost 0 bases, and the count of bases not matched to a germline gene is 8. From a lookup of the germline V gene, CDR1 and CDR2 are ENHRY and SYGVKD. This clonotype was observed a handful of times. The specificity of this receptor is unknown. Base-call qualities are not available, and no considerably larger clone is one nucleotide away. The method was RT-PCR. The listed sequencing device is NextSeq 550. TCRdb reanalyzed the raw reads on its own, using fastp at Q25 for trimming and MiXCR for clone calling, and kept in-frame beta chains. Rows with a matching CDR3 protein are joined into one entry that keeps the most common DNA and genes. In all, the sample holds under 35,000 distinct CDR3 sequences, and around 40% of those were seen once. The ten largest clones add up to approximately 82% of the sample.

The receptor chain draws on TRBV10-3 and TRBJ1-3; 7 central nucleotides agree with TRBD1. The sequenced sample consisted of blood, either unsorted or a sorted T cell fraction (not recorded which). This receptor was identified in a human donor who was either an allogeneic HSCT recipient or a stem cell or donor lymphocyte infusion donor (not recorded which). It is not recorded whose cells these are; they may come from a transplant donor. Read as DNA, the sequence is TGTGCCATCAGGGGACAGCACAAAAGCTCTGGAAACACCATATATTTT. Its translation is CAIRGQHKSSGNTIYF.